This record covers a single TCR beta chain. One entry per CDR3 protein results from TCRdb running MiXCR on the PCR reads. This sample has about 10,000 distinct CDR3 sequences; approximately 64% occur once, and the top ten carry around 29%. Germline V gene sequence: CDR1 SGHVS, CDR2 FQNEAQ. CDR3 length: 14 amino acids. This entry comes from a study of tumor-infiltrating lymphocytes in oesophageal squamous cell carcinoma. The chain joins TRBV7-8 to TRBJ2-1; D not resolved. The DNA end favors TRBJ2-7, so the J call may be wrong. The receptor's source is a female donor with esophageal squamous cell carcinoma. Sequenced material: esophageal tumor tissue. The CDR3 nucleotides are TGTGCCCGCAAGCCGGATTACTACTCCTACGAGCAGTACTTC. This gives the protein CARKPDYYSYEQYF.